The 8 T cell receptor beta chains given below trace back to one sample, sequenced in a study of identical twins. In TCRdb, the 5' RACE reads were re-called with MiXCR into one record per CDR3 protein. The sample contains just under 650,000 distinct CDR3 sequences, around 7.5% of which appear only once. This sample also belongs to another study, concerning yellow fever vaccine responses in identical twins.

Sequencing was done on a sample of PBMCs. Receptors were obtained from a woman younger than 30 in good health.

The table lists this clonotype with many counts. The chain couples TRBV24-1 to TRBJ2-7; D possibly corresponds to TRBD2 (5 bases). Germline lookup yields CDR1 KGHDR and CDR2 SFDVKD. V lost 6 bases and J lost 3, with 11 bases in between. This CDR3 region has 13 residues. The CDR3 nucleotides are TGTGCCACCAGTAGTACGGGGAACTACGAGCAGTACTTC. It yields the protein CATSSTGNYEQYF.

The chain combines TRBV15 with TRBJ2-3; TRBD2 aligns across 9 bases. V lost 8 bases, J lost 0 bases, and 6 bases stayed unmatched. The CDR3 has 15 residues. CDR1 and CDR2 (germline): LNHNV, YYDKDF (reference sequence). In DNA form, the CDR3 reads TGTGCCACCCGGACTAGCGACACTAGCACAGATACGCAGTATTTT. Amino acids: CATRTSDTSTDTQYF.

In this sample, this clonotype turned up many times. The DNA is omitted, as the CDR3 cannot be located on it reliably, and the CDR3 follows TCRdb's listing. The chain is built from TRBV12-3 or TRBV12-4 and TRBJ2-3; TRBD1, the table's D call, was not compared with the DNA. The CDR3 has 19 residues if both end residues are counted. The CDR3 protein is CASSFFGPAAQFSTDTQYF.

The chain employs TRBV5-1 and TRBJ1-2; D is undetermined. CDR1 SGHRS and CDR2 YFSETQ come from the germline V gene. Deletions cut 0 bases from V and 3 bases from J, with 6 bases between. This CDR3 has 13 amino acids. The CDR3 DNA reads TGCGCCAGCAGCTTGGGCATCCACTATGGCTACACCTTC. This gives the protein CASSLGIHYGYTF. Combining the CDR3 with reference TRBV5-1 and TRBJ1-2 gives the whole variable domain KAGVTQTPRYLIKTRGQQVTLSCSPISGHRSVSWYQQTPGQGLQFLFEYFSETQRNKGNFPGRFSGRQFSNSRSEMNVSTLELGDSALYLCASSLGIHYGYTFGSGTRLTVV.

Details on this clonotype: A much larger clone lies one base from this, so it may be a read error. The V and J genes are TRBV7-9 and TRBJ2-3; tentatively, D is TRBD2 (5 bases). V lost 11 bases to trimming and J lost 5 bases, with 17 bases between them. The germline gives CDR1 SEHNR, CDR2 FQNEAQ (reference sequence). The CDR3 length is 13 residues. The CDR3 DNA sequence: TGTGCCTATAGGAGCGGATTAAGAGATACGCAGTATTTT. It codes for CAYRSGLRDTQYF.

This sequence joins TRBV3-1 and TRBJ2-7, with 11 nucleotides matching TRBD2. V shed 0 bases, J shed 6 bases, and the junction held 4 bases outside the gene matches. The CDR3 consists of 15 residues. From germline, CDR1 is LGHDT and CDR2 YNNKEL (reference sequence). The CDR3 reads CASSQDLAGGSEQYF. In nucleotides, the CDR3 is TGTGCCAGCAGCCAAGATCTAGCGGGAGGATCCGAGCAGTACTTC.

At least ten counts were recorded for this clonotype. This chain links TRBV28 with TRBJ2-3, with D maybe TRBD2 (6 bases). The V gene's germline CDR1 is MDHEN and CDR2 SYDVKM. This CDR3 is 15 amino acids long. Trimming left V 5 bases short and J 2 bases short, with 14 bases between. The CDR3 here is CASSRAWTITDTQYF. CDR3 in DNA: TGTGCCAGCAGTCGAGCGTGGACTATCACAGATACGCAGTATTTT.

This clonotype was seen a few times. J is TRBJ2-3 and V is TRBV4-1, with TRBD2 as a possible D gene (6 bases). There are 16 residues in the CDR3. Germline loops: CDR1 MGHRA, CDR2 YSYEKL. The V end was cut by 1 base, the J end by 3 bases, with 14 bases between. CDR3 amino acids: CASSQGWRGQTDTQYF. The CDR3 nucleotides are TGCGCCAGCAGCCAAGGGTGGCGGGGTCAAACAGATACGCAGTATTTT.